The 10 T cell receptor beta chains presented below share a single source sample, sequenced in a study of OX40 agonist ivuxolimab in advanced cancers. Some clones are missing from TCRdb's copy, which holds only in-frame ones; the method was immunoSEQ multiplex PCR. Among 20,000 to 25,000 clones listed, roughly 80% were seen once. This specimen was CD4+ or CD8+ T cells sorted from blood, taken in a trial of the OX40 agonist ivuxolimab. All receptors come from an adult with an advanced solid tumor such as melanoma, head and neck, liver or kidney cancer.

This clone was seen once. The V and J genes are TRBV19 and TRBJ2-2; TRBD2 matches 9 bases. Germline V gene sequence: CDR1 LNHDA, CDR2 SQIVND (reference sequence). This CDR3 is built from 14 residues. Trimming cost V 8 bases and J 9 bases; bases outside gene matches: 10. CDR3 sequence: CASSGGRGHRELFF. The CDR3 DNA follows: TGTGCCAGTTCTGGCGGGAGGGGACACCGGGAGCTGTTTTTT.

The V gene is TRBV10-2, the J gene TRBJ1-1; D is possibly TRBD1 (5 bases). The CDR3 totals 14 residues. The V and J ends lost 7 bases and 4 bases respectively, with 16 bases between them. The germline V gene has CDR1 WSHSY and CDR2 SAAADI. The CDR3 reads CASMGGVIRTEAFF. Written as DNA, the CDR3 is TGCGCCAGCATGGGGGGAGTTATCCGCACTGAAGCTTTCTTT.

The chain joins TRBV21-1 to TRBJ1-2. TRBV21-1 is listed as a pseudogene. This CDR3 spans 12 amino acids. The CDR3 DNA sequence: TGTGCCAGCAGCAAGGTTAGGAATGGCTACACCTTC. This gives the protein CASSKVRNGYTF.

This clone was seen only a few times. The chain joins TRBV5-6 to TRBJ2-1, with TRBD2 matching over 10 bases. CDR1 is SGHDT, CDR2 YYEEEE, per germline. V shed 0 bases and J 9 bases; nucleotides not matched to a gene: 9. The CDR3 runs 16 residues. In nucleotides, the CDR3 is TGTGCCAGCAGCTTGGGGCCCGGGACTAGCGCAACTGAGCAGTTCTTC. Its protein product is CASSLGPGTSATEQFF. The full variable domain, completed using reference TRBV5-6 and TRBJ2-1, is DAGVTQSPTHLIKTRGQQVTLRCSPKSGHDTVSWYQQALGQGPQFIFQYYEEEERQRGNFPDRFSGHQFPNYSSELNVNALLLGDSALYLCASSLGPGTSATEQFFGPGTRLTVL.

This clone showed up just a few times. The J gene is TRBJ1-5, the V gene TRBV4-2; perhaps TRBD1 as D (5 bases). V shed 0 bases and J shed 2 bases, with 11 bases lying between them. The germline gives CDR1 LGHNA, CDR2 YNFKEQ. This CDR3 is built from 16 residues. In DNA, the CDR3 is TGTGCCAGCAGCCAAGAGGTGGGGGATGGCAATCAGCCCCAGCATTTT. It specifies CASSQEVGDGNQPQHF.

V is TRBV6-6 and J is TRBJ2-3; D not certain. The CDR3 is 14 residues long. Trimming took 0 bases from V and 3 from J, leaving 7 bases between them. Germline CDR1 and CDR2: MNHNY and SVGAGI (reference sequence). The chain's CDR3 is CASSYSGDTDTQYF. For the CDR3, the DNA is TGTGCCAGCAGTTACTCTGGGGATACAGATACGCAGTATTTT.

The chain combines TRBV23-1 with TRBJ2-1; 8 bases are a match to TRBD2. TRBV23-1 is placed among ORFs of uncertain function. Trimming cost V 4 bases and J 5 bases; bases outside gene matches: 16. This CDR3 region has 18 residues. CDR3 protein: CASSPPGGAGETHNEQFF. Written as DNA, the CDR3 is TGCGCCAGCAGTCCCCCAGGAGGAGCGGGAGAAACCCACAATGAGCAGTTCTTC.

The rearrangement uses TRBV19 and TRBJ2-7, with D possibly matching TRBD2 (6 bases). CDR3 size: 14 residues. V gave up 5 bases and J gave up 4 bases, with 15 bases separating them. Per the germline V gene, CDR1 is LNHDA and CDR2 is SQIVND (reference sequence). CDR3 coding DNA: TGTGCCAGTAGTCCCGGGGCGGAGGGTTACGAGCAGTACTTC. Translated, it gives CASSPGAEGYEQYF.

The count of this clone is one. This sequence joins TRBV5-1 and TRBJ2-7; TRBD2 might be the D (5 bases). The CDR3 totals 15 residues. Germline values: CDR1 SGHRS, CDR2 YFSETQ. Trimming stripped 0 bases from V and 2 bases from J, with 12 bases between. CDR3 sequence (DNA): TGCGCCAGCAGCTTGGGTTTGGACTCCACCTACGAGCAGTACTTC. This codes for CASSLGLDSTYEQYF.

The J gene is TRBJ1-2, the V gene TRBV12-5; D possibly corresponds to TRBD1 (6 bases). CDR3 length: 14 residues. V was trimmed by 1 base and J by 4 bases, leaving 10 bases between them. The germline V gene encodes CDR1 LGHNT and CDR2 FRNRAP. This chain's CDR3 is CASGLGGGGYGYTF. CDR3 nucleotide sequence: TGTGCTAGTGGTTTGGGCGGGGGCGGCTATGGCTACACCTTC.